This T cell receptor (beta chain) was captured in a study of Graves' ophthalmopathy and Graves' hyperthyroidism. Amplified TCR beta CDR3 regions were obtained using RNA transcripts as template. Investigators did first-round RT-PCR with HTBI primers, then second-round multiplex PCR. TCRdb passed the multiplex PCR reads through MiXCR, listing each CDR3 protein once. The table has some 1.1 million distinct CDR3 sequences, about two fifths seen once. The CDR3 runs to 16 residues. The germline gives CDR1 ENHRY, CDR2 SYGVKD. Trimming left V 5 bases short and J 1 base short, with 14 bases between. It was on clinical symptoms, serum thyroxine, TRAb, thyroid ultrasound and orbital computed tomography that diagnosis relied.

This sequence joins TRBV10-3 and TRBJ1-4; possibly TRBD1 for D (6 bases). The clonotype originates from an adult man with Graves' hyperthyroidism. Material for sequencing was peripheral blood or thyroid tissue (not recorded which). CDR3 sequence: CAISYRELGTNEKLFF. The CDR3 DNA sequence: TGTGCCATCAGTTACAGGGAGTTGGGAACTAATGAAAAACTGTTTTTT.